One T cell receptor beta chain is described in this entry. The data originate from a study of Tregs in tolerant kidney transplant recipients. In germline, CDR1 is MNHNS, CDR2 SASEGT. The CDR3 is made up of 15 amino acids. Trimming took off 3 bases at V and 11 bases at J, with 17 bases between the two ends. Sequencing was performed with immunoSEQ multiplex PCR; in TCRdb, only in-frame clones are kept and a portion is missing. The sample has about 120,000 clones, about 90% seen once; the top ten hold more than 0.5%. The sample consisted of CD4+ T cells from blood. The TCR originated in a human donor in good health. This chain connects TRBV6-1 to TRBJ1-6, with a tentative D call TRBD1 (5 bases). CDR3 sequence: CASSDTGTPLTPLHF. CDR3 DNA sequence: TGTGCCAGCAGTGATACGGGGACGCCACTCACACCCCTCCACTTT.